This TCR beta chain appears in the sequencing data of a study of beta chain features in type 1 diabetes. Study-wide background: Patients did not differ from healthy donors in age, gender or cell yield. Study findings and constraints: Shorter templates may be favored by PCR, equally so in patients and controls. Type 1 diabetes patients had moderately but significantly shorter TCRB CDR3s in all four CD4+ subsets. Any role of HLA type in TCRB rearrangement remained unresolved here.

Via the markers CD45RO/CCR7/CD25/CD127/CD95/CD27, stem cell-like memory, regulatory, central memory and naive CD4+ cells were sorted. The whole isolated RNA underwent reverse transcription, so sequencing captured expressed TCRB transcripts. Clones were read by immunoSEQ multiplex PCR, and TCRdb kept only the in-frame ones, dropping some. The sample contains over 150,000 clones, about a tenth of which appear only once. This clone was picked up a small number of times. Its matching antigen is unknown. The trim removed 0 bases at V and 8 bases at J, leaving 1 base unmatched. The V gene's germline CDR1 is SGHRS and CDR2 YFSETQ. The CDR3 runs 13 residues.

The source of this sequence is a man aged 25 to 40 with type 1 diabetes. The sample consisted of central memory CD4+ T cells from blood. This chain connects TRBV5-1 to TRBJ2-1, with 8 bases matching TRBD1. The CDR3 bases are TGCGCCAGCAGCTTGGGGACAGGGCATGAGCAGTTCTTC. Translation gives CASSLGTGHEQFF.